Each of the 19 T cell receptor beta chains below was sequenced from the same sample in a study of blood T cell repertoires in COVID-19. Sequencing used immunoSEQ multiplex PCR; TCRdb keeps in-frame clones, though not all of them. Counted here are roughly 110,000 clones, less than 80% occurring once; the ten biggest clones make up 5% to 8%. The material sequenced was peripheral blood. These TCRs come from a man older than 75 with COVID-19, enrolled during active disease.

As concerns this clone: Other DNA sequences of this sample code for an identical CDR3. This chain uses TRBV7-3 with TRBJ2-1; D call uncertain. The CDR3 consists of 13 residues. Per the germline V gene, CDR1 is SGHTA and CDR2 is FQGTGA. Trimming cost V 5 bases and J 1 base, with 6 bases left between them. The CDR3 loop is CASSPGSYNEQFF. Here the CDR3 DNA reads TGTGCCAGCAGCCCCGGTTCCTACAATGAGCAGTTCTTC.

The chain links TRBV12-3 or TRBV12-4 to TRBJ1-5; a weak D match, TRBD1 (6 bases). V was clipped by 4 bases and J by 4 bases, with 8 bases between them. The CDR3 sequence is 13 residues long. CDR3 in amino acids: CASSWTVNQPQHF. CDR3 DNA: TGTGCCAGCAGTTGGACAGTAAATCAGCCCCAGCATTTT.

The chain has TRBV3-1 (or the pseudogene TRBV3-2) and TRBJ1-4, with D possibly being TRBD1 (5 bases). Per germline, CDR1 LGHDT and CDR2 YNNKEL (reference sequence). This CDR3 is built from 17 residues. The V and J ends lost 0 bases and 6 bases respectively, with 17 bases between them. The CDR3 sequence is CASSQDWWRGRDEKLFF. CDR3 DNA sequence: TGTGCCAGCAGCCAAGATTGGTGGCGGGGACGAGATGAAAAACTGTTTTTT.

The genes are TRBV11-1 and TRBJ1-1, with TRBD1 matching 8 bases. The CDR3 runs 15 residues. V lost 1 base and J lost 7; bases outside the gene matches: 8. Germline V CDR1 and CDR2: SGHAT, FQDESV (reference sequence). The CDR3 loop is CASSLGRGRGVEAFF. The CDR3 region has the DNA TGTGCCAGCAGCTTAGGCAGGGGGCGAGGTGTTGAAGCTTTCTTT.

The chain has TRBV6-5 and TRBJ2-7; possible D gene TRBD2, 5 bases. V was cut by 4 bases and J by 2 bases, with 12 bases left in between. This CDR3 is built from 14 residues. The germline V gene encodes CDR1 MNHEY and CDR2 SVGAGI. Here the CDR3 DNA reads TGTGCCAGCAGTTTACAACTACTAGCCTACGAGCAGTACTTC. Protein product: CASSLQLLAYEQYF.

This clone has more than one count but fewer than ten. The chain links TRBV5-1 to TRBJ1-1; the D is unclear. The CDR3 is made up of 11 amino acids. CDR1 and CDR2 (germline): SGHRS, YFSETQ. V lost 4 bases, J lost 10 bases, and 11 bases lay in between. In DNA form, the CDR3 reads TGCGCCAGCAGCACGGACTCCGGAGCTTTCTTT. Protein sequence: CASSTDSGAFF.

This chain connects TRBV28 to TRBJ2-7; 9 bases are a match to TRBD2. This CDR3 is built from 15 residues. Looked up from germline, CDR1 is MDHEN and CDR2 is SYDVKM. V lost 4 bases and J lost 3; bases outside the gene matches: 7. The CDR3 protein is CASSSAGGGGYEQYF. CDR3 coding DNA: TGTGCCAGCAGTTCAGCGGGAGGAGGGGGCTACGAGCAGTACTTC.

J is TRBJ1-4 and V is TRBV4-3; D call uncertain. With 0 bases removed from V and 5 bases from J, the gap between germline ends came to 13 bases. In germline, CDR1 is LGHNA, CDR2 YSLEER. This CDR3 region has 16 residues. This chain's CDR3 is CASSQDGREPNEKLFF. The CDR3 bases are TGCGCCAGCAGCCAAGATGGAAGGGAGCCGAATGAAAAACTGTTTTTT.

V is TRBV24-1 and J is TRBJ2-1; 9 bases align to TRBD1. V shed 3 bases and J 8 bases; nucleotides not matched to a gene: 10. The CDR3 covers 16 residues. Germline V lookup: CDR1 KGHDR, CDR2 SFDVKD. This CDR3 reads CATSDPSTGGIYEQFF. CDR3 coding DNA: TGTGCCACCAGTGATCCTTCGACAGGGGGTATCTATGAGCAGTTCTTC.

The rearrangement joins TRBV18 to TRBJ2-1; a weak D match, TRBD2 (6 bases). V was pared by 6 bases and J by 5 bases, with 14 bases between. Per germline, CDR1 KGHSH and CDR2 LQKENI. This CDR3 spans 14 amino acids. Here the CDR3 DNA reads TGTGCCAGCTCCGGGAGTCTGGGTCACAATGAGCAGTTCTTC. This gives the protein CASSGSLGHNEQFF. The variable domain in full, with the rest retrieved from reference TRBV18 and TRBJ2-1, is NAGVMQNPRHLVRRRGQEARLRCSPMKGHSHVYWYRQLPEEGLKFMVYLQKENIIDESGMPKERFSAEFPKEGPSILRIQQVVRGDSAAYFCASSGSLGHNEQFFGPGTRLTVL.

The gene calls are TRBV7-9 and TRBJ2-7, with 10 bases identical to TRBD2. Germline CDR1 and CDR2: SEHNR and FQNEAQ (reference sequence). After removal of 3 bases from V and 3 bases from J, the junction contained 2 bases not matched to a gene. The CDR3 runs 14 residues. CDR3 residues: CASSLTSGYYEQYF. In nucleotides, the CDR3 is TGTGCCAGCAGCTTGACTAGCGGGTACTACGAGCAGTACTTC.

The chain has TRBV25-1 and TRBJ2-1; TRBD1 agrees at 7 bases. The length of the CDR3 is 15 residues. CDR1 and CDR2 from the germline V gene are MGHDK and SYGVNS. After removal of 4 bases from V and 3 bases from J, the junction contained 6 bases not matched to a gene. CDR3 in amino acids: CASSALGTDYNEQFF. The CDR3 nucleotides read TGTGCCAGCAGTGCCCTGGGGACAGACTACAATGAGCAGTTCTTC.

V and J are TRBV7-9 and TRBJ2-7; 9 positions match TRBD1. The CDR3 runs to 14 residues. Germline values: CDR1 SEHNR, CDR2 FQNEAQ (reference sequence). The trim removed 4 bases at V and 7 bases at J, leaving 8 bases unmatched. The CDR3 sequence is CASSSPGQGVEQYF. CDR3 bases: TGTGCCAGCAGCTCCCCGGGACAGGGCGTGGAGCAGTACTTC. Together with reference TRBV7-9 and TRBJ2-7, the CDR3 gives the full variable domain: DTGVSQNPRHKITKRGQNVTFRCDPISEHNRLYWYRQTLGQGPEFLTYFQNEAQLEKSRLLSDRFSAERPKGSFSTLEIQRTEQGDSAMYLCASSSPGQGVEQYFGPGTRLTVT.

This clone came up once. Here the CDR3 reads CASSQEGAGADTQYF. In DNA, the CDR3 is TGCGCCAGCAGCCAAGAAGGGGCAGGGGCAGATACGCAGTATTTT. The chain combines TRBV4-3 with TRBJ2-3; tentative D call: TRBD1 (6 bases). The ends were cut back, 0 bases at V and 4 bases at J, with 11 bases in the middle. Germline CDR1 LGHNA, CDR2 YSLEER. This CDR3 has 15 residues.

In this sample, this clone turned up once. V and J are TRBV5-6 and TRBJ1-5, with D possibly being TRBD1 (5 bases). V was pared by 1 base and J by 7 bases, with 12 bases between. The CDR3 is made up of 14 amino acids. CDR1 and CDR2 from the germline V gene are SGHDT and YYEEEE. CDR3 protein: CASSLMQGGQPQHF. The CDR3, as DNA: TGTGCCAGCAGCTTGATGCAGGGCGGCCAGCCCCAGCATTTT. The full variable domain, in which reference TRBV5-6 and TRBJ1-5 provide the parts outside the CDR3, is DAGVTQSPTHLIKTRGQQVTLRCSPKSGHDTVSWYQQALGQGPQFIFQYYEEEERQRGNFPDRFSGHQFPNYSSELNVNALLLGDSALYLCASSLMQGGQPQHFGDGTRLSIL.

The chain employs TRBV11-2 and TRBJ1-1; D gene uncertain. This CDR3 is 13 amino acids long. V gave up 1 base and J gave up 2 bases, with 5 bases separating them. Per germline, CDR1 SGHAT and CDR2 FQNNGV. The CDR3 region is CASSLGRNTEAFF. CDR3 in DNA: TGTGCCAGCAGCTTAGGCAGAAACACTGAAGCTTTCTTT. The whole variable domain, filled in from reference TRBV11-2 and TRBJ1-1, reads EAGVAQSPRYKIIEKRQSVAFWCNPISGHATLYWYQQILGQGPKLLIQFQNNGVVDDSQLPKDRFSAERLKGVDSTLKIQPAKLEDSAVYLCASSLGRNTEAFFGQGTRLTVV.

In its sample, this clone was seen a few times. This chain links TRBV7-3 with TRBJ1-1; D is uncertain. CDR1 is SGHTA and CDR2 is FQGTGA in the germline V gene. The CDR3 extends over 13 amino acids. V dropped 1 base and J dropped 5 bases, with 8 bases sitting between them. The CDR3, as DNA: TGTGCCAGCAGCTTAAATTCGGGGACTGAAGCTTTCTTT. Translated, it gives CASSLNSGTEAFF.

This clone appeared a few times. J is TRBJ2-7 and V is TRBV6-5; 11 bases line up with TRBD2. The CDR3 runs to 14 residues. Looked up from germline, CDR1 is MNHEY and CDR2 is SVGAGI. V trimming: 5 bases; J trimming: 3 bases; junction bases outside the gene matches: 3. The CDR3 coding sequence is TGTGCCAGCAGTCCCGGGACTAGCGGCTACGAGCAGTACTTC. Protein sequence: CASSPGTSGYEQYF.

The CDR3 region is CASSPWTAQETQYF. CDR3 in DNA: TGTGCCAGCAGCCCTTGGACAGCTCAAGAGACCCAGTACTTC. The chain carries TRBV3-1 (or the pseudogene TRBV3-2) and TRBJ2-5, with D possibly matching TRBD1 (6 bases). Germline V gene lookup returns CDR1 LGHDT and CDR2 YNNKEL (reference sequence). The V and J ends lost 4 bases and 2 bases respectively, with 11 bases between them. This CDR3 region has 14 residues.